This T cell receptor (beta chain) is drawn from a study of OX40 agonist ivuxolimab in advanced cancers. Measured with immunoSEQ multiplex PCR; TCRdb has only the in-frame clones, and not every one. Among approximately 61,000 clones listed, more than 85% were seen once. V shed 3 bases, J shed 6 bases, and the junction held 9 bases outside the gene matches. The CDR3 contains 15 residues. This chain uses TRBV23-1 with TRBJ2-7; TRBD1 aligns across 9 bases. TRBV23-1 is flagged as an ORF with uncertain function. The sequence was collected from an adult with an advanced solid tumor such as melanoma, head and neck, liver or kidney cancer. The specimen comprised CD4+ or CD8+ T cells sorted from blood, sampled in a trial of the OX40 agonist ivuxolimab. The CDR3 nucleotides read TGCGCCAGCAGTCACCCCCGGGACAGGGTCGGCGAGCAGTACTTC. This encodes CASSHPRDRVGEQYF.